These 26 T cell receptor beta chains came from one sample sequenced in a study of blood T cell repertoires in COVID-19. TCRdb's copy holds only in-frame clones and misses some; the assay was immunoSEQ multiplex PCR. The sample carries about 200,000 clones, around nine tenths recorded once. The sequenced sample was peripheral blood. The source of these receptors is a man aged 60 to 75 who had recovered from COVID-19.

This clone was seen a few times. This rearrangement joins TRBV27 to TRBJ1-5, with TRBD1 as a possible D gene (6 bases). The germline V and J ends were trimmed by 10 bases and 2 bases, with 21 bases remaining between them. This CDR3 has 16 amino acids. CDR1 is MNHEY, CDR2 SMNVEV, per germline (reference sequence). For the CDR3, the DNA is TGTGCCACCCTCCAATTGGGAGGGGGAGGCAATCAGCCCCAGCATTTT. Translation gives CATLQLGGGGNQPQHF.

The chain has TRBV30 and TRBJ2-2; no clear D gene. CDR1 GTSNPN and CDR2 SVGIG come from the germline V gene (reference sequence). Trimming left V 1 base short and J 6 bases short, with 18 bases between. The CDR3 contains 16 residues. The CDR3 region is CAWSGSAGHMAGELFF. The DNA for the CDR3 is TGTGCCTGGAGTGGGTCGGCAGGCCACATGGCCGGGGAGCTGTTTTTT.

This clone showed up just once. The junction shows a germline mismatch at one end, possibly a read error. The chain uses TRBV18 and TRBJ2-7; 9 bases match TRBD1. The CDR3 is 12 residues long. Looked up from germline, CDR1 is KGHSH and CDR2 is LQKENI. This chain's CDR3 is CASSPRDRELSF. The CDR3 region has the DNA TGTGCCAGCTCACCAAGGGACAGGGAGCTTTCCTTC. The full variable domain, with the rest looked up from reference TRBV18 and TRBJ2-7, is NAGVMQNPRHLVRRRGQEARLRCSPMKGHSHVYWYRQLPEEGLKFMVYLQKENIIDESGMPKERFSAEFPKEGPSILRIQQVVRGDSAAYFCASSPRDRELSFGPGTRLTVT.

V gene TRBV5-5 combines with J gene TRBJ2-7, with 9 positions matching TRBD1. CDR3 length: 14 amino acids. CDR1 and CDR2 (germline): SGHKS, YYEKEE (reference sequence). J gave up 5 bases and V 4 bases, and 7 bases lay outside the gene matches. The CDR3 loop is CASSIWDRAHEQYF. The DNA of the CDR3 is TGTGCCAGCAGCATATGGGACAGGGCCCACGAGCAGTACTTC.

The rearrangement uses TRBV24-1 and TRBJ1-5; maybe TRBD1 (5 bases). Germline loops: CDR1 KGHDR, CDR2 SFDVKD. The V and J ends lost 6 bases and 5 bases respectively, with 13 bases between them. There are 14 residues in the CDR3. The CDR3 DNA is TGTGCCACCAGTAGGGGTAGCCGAGATCAGCCCCAGCATTTT. It codes for CATSRGSRDQPQHF.

The genes are TRBV19 and TRBJ1-4, with D uncertain. CDR3 length: 15 amino acids. V was cut by 3 bases and J by 6 bases, with 14 bases left in between. The germline gives CDR1 LNHDA, CDR2 SQIVND (reference sequence). The CDR3 reads CASSIGSGSDEKLFF. The CDR3 DNA is TGTGCCAGTAGTATCGGGTCGGGATCGGATGAAAAACTGTTTTTT.

The sample holds one count of this clone. This chain connects TRBV19 to TRBJ1-4, with D unresolved. The CDR3 loop spans 14 amino acids. Trimming stripped 7 bases from V and 7 bases from J, with 16 bases between. Germline CDR1 and CDR2: LNHDA and SQIVND (reference sequence). This CDR3 is CASKSQPNREKLFF. CDR3 sequence (DNA): TGTGCCAGTAAATCACAGCCTAATCGTGAAAAACTGTTTTTT.

V usage is TRBV6-2 or TRBV6-3 and J usage is TRBJ2-1; a weak D match, TRBD1 (8 bases). CDR1 and CDR2 (germline): MNHEY, SVGEGT. There are 14 residues in the CDR3. Trimming stripped 5 bases from V and 7 bases from J, with 15 bases between. In nucleotides, the CDR3 is TGTGCCAGCAGTCGTGGACAGGGAGGGAATGAGCAGTTCTTC. Translated: CASSRGQGGNEQFF.

V and J are TRBV7-9 and TRBJ2-5; D is ambiguous. The V end lost 5 bases, the J end lost 5 bases, and 9 bases lay between the germline ends. CDR1 and CDR2 (germline): SEHNR, FQNEAQ (reference sequence). This CDR3 is built from 12 residues. The CDR3 sequence is CASSEAAETQYF. CDR3 sequence (DNA): TGTGCCAGCAGCGAGGCAGCGGAGACCCAGTACTTC.

CDR3 coding DNA: TGTGCCAGCAGCTTATTTCCAAATTCACCCCTCCACTTT. It codes for CASSLFPNSPLHF. The chain employs TRBV7-9 and TRBJ1-6; D uncertain. Deletions cut 2 bases from V and 7 bases from J, with 6 bases between. Germline V gene sequence: CDR1 SEHNR, CDR2 FQNEAQ (reference sequence). The CDR3 length is 13 residues.

The V and J genes are TRBV3-1 (or the pseudogene TRBV3-2) and TRBJ2-1, with 8 bases lining up with TRBD1. This CDR3 spans 15 amino acids. With 4 bases clipped from V and 4 bases from J, the junction kept 6 bases outside the gene matches. CDR1 and CDR2 from the germline V gene are LGHDT and YNNKEL (reference sequence). CDR3 region: CASSPRTGLYNEQFF. DNA of the CDR3: TGTGCCAGCAGCCCTCGGACAGGGTTATACAATGAGCAGTTCTTC.

The chain employs TRBV6-5 and TRBJ2-7, with D maybe TRBD2 (6 bases). CDR3 length: 16 amino acids. V lost 0 bases and J lost 0, with 12 bases in between. Germline V CDR1 and CDR2: MNHEY, SVGAGI. CDR3 sequence: CASSYSKWGDSYEQYF. CDR3 sequence (DNA): TGTGCCAGCAGTTACTCGAAATGGGGGGACTCCTACGAGCAGTACTTC.

CDR3 bases: TGTGCCAGCTCACCAGGCCCAGGTTTTGACCCGACGGGCTACACCTTC. Protein product: CASSPGPGFDPTGYTF. The chain carries TRBV18 and TRBJ1-2; D gene uncertain. The CDR3 totals 16 residues. Deletions cut 2 bases from V and 8 bases from J, with 21 bases between. Germline V CDR1 and CDR2: KGHSH, LQKENI.

This chain links TRBV5-1 with TRBJ2-3; 7 bases match TRBD1. The V segment lost 4 bases and the J segment 0 bases; nucleotides outside the gene matches: 5. The CDR3 spans 15 residues. Per the germline V gene, CDR1 is SGHRS and CDR2 is YFSETQ. In DNA form, the CDR3 reads TGCGCCAGCAGCCCAGAGGGACAGAGCACAGATACGCAGTATTTT. Protein sequence: CASSPEGQSTDTQYF. Full variable domain (missing parts from reference TRBV5-1 and TRBJ2-3): KAGVTQTPRYLIKTRGQQVTLSCSPISGHRSVSWYQQTPGQGLQFLFEYFSETQRNKGNFPGRFSGRQFSNSRSEMNVSTLELGDSALYLCASSPEGQSTDTQYFGPGTRLTVL.

The chain couples TRBV28 to TRBJ1-6; D perhaps matches TRBD1 (5 bases). This CDR3 contains 14 residues. V was pared by 10 bases and J by 1 base, with 11 bases between. Germline loops: CDR1 MDHEN, CDR2 SYDVKM. The CDR3: CATREGSYNSPLHF. The CDR3 DNA sequence: TGTGCCACTAGGGAGGGGTCCTATAATTCACCCCTCCACTTT.

In nucleotides, the CDR3 is TGTGCCACCAGTGATATCTCCGGGACAGATTACAATGAGCAGTTCTTC. Its translation is CATSDISGTDYNEQFF. The chain recombines TRBV24-1 with TRBJ2-1; 7 bases map to TRBD1. Germline V CDR1 and CDR2: KGHDR, SFDVKD. The CDR3 sequence is 16 residues long. J was trimmed by 4 bases and V by 3 bases; bases with no gene match: 8.

This clone showed up just once. This chain connects TRBV28 to TRBJ2-7; tentatively, D is TRBD2 (5 bases). The CDR3 has 16 amino acids. V lost 5 bases and J lost 3, with 20 bases in between. CDR1 and CDR2 (germline): MDHEN, SYDVKM. The CDR3 sequence is CASSPPGPSGGYEQYF. In nucleotides, the CDR3 is TGTGCCAGCAGTCCGCCTGGACCGTCCGGAGGCTACGAGCAGTACTTC.

V and J are TRBV5-1 and TRBJ2-2; possibly TRBD2 for D (5 bases). Germline V CDR1 and CDR2: SGHRS, YFSETQ. The CDR3 covers 15 residues. Trimming shortened V by 0 bases and J by 5 bases, and 11 bases separated the two germline ends. The DNA for the CDR3 is TGCGCCAGCAGCTTGGGGGAGATACGGACCGGGGAGCTGTTTTTT. This gives the protein CASSLGEIRTGELFF.

J is TRBJ2-2 and V is TRBV27, with 7 bases fitting TRBD2. The CDR3 length is 14 residues. With V trimmed by 0 bases and J by 5 bases, 0 bases remained unmatched. Germline CDR1 is MNHEY and CDR2 is SMNVEV (reference sequence). As DNA, the CDR3 is TGTGCCAGCAGTTTATCGGGACTAACCGGGGAGCTGTTTTTT. Translated: CASSLSGLTGELFF.

This chain links TRBV20-1 with TRBJ1-6; TRBD1 agrees at 9 bases. Germline lookup yields CDR1 DFQATT and CDR2 SNEGSKA (reference sequence). CDR3 length: 15 amino acids. V dropped 3 bases and J dropped 10; count of bases not matched to a gene: 10. The DNA for the CDR3 is TGCAGTGCTAGTAACCCGGGACAGGGCAGATCACCCCTCCACTTT. Its translation: CSASNPGQGRSPLHF.

The chain employs TRBV2 and TRBJ1-2; D may be TRBD1 (5 bases). Germline CDR1 reads SNHLY; CDR2 reads FYNNEI. Trimming removed 0 bases at V and 5 bases at J, with 19 bases between. The length of the CDR3 is 17 residues. The CDR3: CASSEAEGSNYKYGYTF. CDR3 coding DNA: TGTGCCAGCAGTGAAGCGGAGGGGTCGAACTATAAGTATGGCTACACCTTC.

The table lists this clone with a few counts. Written as DNA, the CDR3 is TGTGCCAGCAGTTCAGCAGGGACAGGGTACACTGAAGCTTTCTTT. It codes for CASSSAGTGYTEAFF. This sequence joins TRBV28 and TRBJ1-1, with TRBD1 identical over 9 bases. The CDR3 consists of 15 residues. V shed 4 bases and J 3 bases; nucleotides not matched to a gene: 6. The germline V gene encodes CDR1 MDHEN and CDR2 SYDVKM.

The chain has TRBV18 and TRBJ1-2; the match to TRBD1 covers 7 bases. V shed 3 bases, J shed 4 bases, and the junction held 5 bases outside the gene matches. Germline V gives CDR1 KGHSH, CDR2 LQKENI. The CDR3 totals 14 residues. The DNA of the CDR3 is TGTGCCAGCTCACCTCCGGGACAGCCCTATGGCTACACCTTC. It specifies CASSPPGQPYGYTF.

This chain links TRBV24-1 with TRBJ2-3; 7 bases map to TRBD1. V gave up 2 bases and J gave up 2 bases; unmatched junction bases: 6. Germline CDR1 is KGHDR and CDR2 is SFDVKD. This CDR3 is 16 amino acids long. CDR3 DNA: TGTGCCACCAGTGATTCGGACAGGAGTCACACAGATACGCAGTATTTT. It translates to CATSDSDRSHTDTQYF.

This chain joins TRBV7-2 and TRBJ2-7, with 8 positions matching TRBD1. The J segment lost 6 bases and the V segment lost 5 bases, leaving 12 bases of the junction unmatched. This CDR3 contains 15 residues. Germline assignment: CDR1 SGHTA and CDR2 FQGNSA. CDR3 residues: CASSQQQGARGEQYF. DNA for the CDR3: TGTGCCAGCAGCCAACAGCAGGGGGCGAGGGGCGAGCAGTACTTC.

CDR3 loop: CASSLNPGQVEQYF. The CDR3, as DNA: TGCGCCAGCAGCTTAAATCCGGGACAGGTGGAGCAGTACTTC. This rearrangement joins TRBV5-1 to TRBJ2-7; the match to TRBD1 covers 8 bases. CDR1 and CDR2 from the germline V gene are SGHRS and YFSETQ. The trim removed 2 bases at V and 7 bases at J, leaving 8 bases unmatched. This CDR3 is 14 amino acids long.